The 26 T cell receptor beta chains reported below all come from one sample, sequenced in a study of blood T cell repertoires in COVID-19. Generated by immunoSEQ multiplex PCR, the TCRdb table keeps only in-frame clones and is missing some. The data contain 53,000 or so clones, about 86% of them singletons. The sample comprised peripheral blood. Receptors originate from a man in his 70s with active COVID-19.

V usage is TRBV7-9 and J usage is TRBJ1-1; D possibly corresponds to TRBD1 (6 bases). Germline V CDR1 and CDR2: SEHNR, FQNEAQ (reference sequence). The V and J ends lost 5 bases and 1 base respectively, with 14 bases between them. The CDR3 length is 15 residues. CDR3 sequence: CASSAMTGQNTEAFF. CDR3 DNA sequence: TGTGCCAGCAGCGCTATGACAGGACAGAACACTGAAGCTTTCTTT.

The chain is built from TRBV3-1 (or the pseudogene TRBV3-2) and TRBJ2-7, with D perhaps TRBD2 (6 bases). V was trimmed by 0 bases and J by 7 bases, leaving 16 bases between them. The CDR3 loop spans 15 amino acids. Per the germline V gene, CDR1 is LGHDT and CDR2 is YNNKEL (reference sequence). The CDR3 sequence is CASSQERTVGREQYF. For the CDR3, the DNA is TGTGCCAGCAGCCAAGAAAGGACGGTGGGGAGGGAGCAGTACTTC.

The V and J genes are TRBV11-1 and TRBJ1-4, with D maybe TRBD1 (5 bases). The CDR3 sequence is 16 residues long. Germline CDR1 and CDR2: SGHAT and FQDESV (reference sequence). V shed 1 base and J shed 3 bases, with 12 bases lying between them. The CDR3: CASSLGQDTPNEKLFF. CDR3 in DNA: TGTGCCAGCAGCTTAGGTCAGGACACTCCTAATGAAAAACTGTTTTTT.

The chain employs TRBV5-1 and TRBJ1-2; the match to TRBD1 covers 12 bases. CDR3 length equals 16 residues. Germline CDR1 is SGHRS and CDR2 is YFSETQ. The V segment lost 4 bases and the J segment 3 bases; nucleotides outside the gene matches: 7. The CDR3 coding sequence is TGCGCCAGCAGCCGGGGACAGGGGGCTGTTGACTATGGCTACACCTTC. This sequence encodes CASSRGQGAVDYGYTF.

This chain links TRBV5-4 with TRBJ2-5; no firm D call. The V gene's germline CDR1 is SGHNT and CDR2 YYREEE (reference sequence). Between the trimmed V and J ends, which lost 5 bases and 5 bases, there was a span of 13 bases. This CDR3 has 13 amino acids. In DNA form, the CDR3 reads TGTGCCAGCAGTCCCGGTCCCCGGGAGACCCAGTACTTC. Its protein is CASSPGPRETQYF.

This chain links TRBV11-2 with TRBJ1-5; possible D gene TRBD1, 6 bases. The CDR3 covers 15 residues. Germline V CDR1 and CDR2: SGHAT, FQNNGV. V lost 5 bases and J 5 bases, leaving 16 bases between the germline ends. CDR3 residues: CASSQSPRGDQPQHF. The CDR3 DNA reads as TGTGCCAGCAGCCAAAGCCCCAGGGGTGATCAGCCCCAGCATTTT.

The chain uses TRBV3-1 (or the pseudogene TRBV3-2) and TRBJ1-2; no clear D. CDR1 and CDR2 from the germline V gene are LGHDT and YNNKEL (reference sequence). V gave up 4 bases and J gave up 6 bases, with 15 bases separating them. The CDR3 length is 14 residues. In nucleotides, the CDR3 is TGTGCCAGCAGCCCTTCCGGGATAAAGGATGGCTACACCTTC. Translating it yields CASSPSGIKDGYTF.

This clone appeared a few times. The gene calls are TRBV7-8 and TRBJ1-2; no reliable D call. Germline lookup yields CDR1 SGHVS and CDR2 FQNEAQ. The length of the CDR3 is 13 residues. Trimming shortened V by 3 bases and J by 4 bases, and 9 bases separated the two germline ends. The CDR3 loop is CASSFPGSYGYTF. In DNA form, the CDR3 reads TGTGCCAGCAGCTTTCCAGGATCCTATGGCTACACCTTC.

The chain links TRBV5-1 to TRBJ1-1, with TRBD1 matching over 9 bases. From germline, CDR1 is SGHRS and CDR2 YFSETQ. The V and J ends lost 7 bases and 4 bases, in that order; junction bases with no gene match: 11. The CDR3 runs 15 residues. The CDR3 loop is CASGTGGGGSTEAFF. CDR3 sequence (DNA): TGCGCCAGCGGTACAGGGGGCGGAGGGAGCACTGAAGCTTTCTTT. The entire variable domain, with the rest obtained from reference TRBV5-1 and TRBJ1-1, is as follows: KAGVTQTPRYLIKTRGQQVTLSCSPISGHRSVSWYQQTPGQGLQFLFEYFSETQRNKGNFPGRFSGRQFSNSRSEMNVSTLELGDSALYLCASGTGGGGSTEAFFGQGTRLTVV.

The chain uses TRBV10-2 and TRBJ1-5; tentative D call: TRBD1 (5 bases). CDR1 WSHSY and CDR2 SAAADI come from the germline V gene. V lost 6 bases, J lost 6 bases, and 12 bases lay in between. The CDR3 is 13 residues long. The CDR3 region has the DNA TGCGCCAGCAGAATATCCGGGGGTCAGCCCCAGCATTTT. Its translation: CASRISGGQPQHF.

V and J are TRBV5-1 and TRBJ1-2; D might be TRBD1 (6 bases). Germline assignment: CDR1 SGHRS and CDR2 YFSETQ. The V end was cut by 0 bases, the J end by 8 bases, with 26 bases between. The CDR3 has 18 residues. CDR3 sequence: CASSLDPISQGIGDGYTF. The CDR3 DNA is TGCGCCAGCAGCTTGGACCCGATCTCACAGGGAATCGGGGACGGCTACACCTTC.

The chain links TRBV30 to TRBJ1-2, with TRBD1 identical over 9 bases. V shed 5 bases and J 8 bases; nucleotides not matched to a gene: 15. CDR1 and CDR2 (germline): GTSNPN, SVGIG (reference sequence). This CDR3 spans 15 amino acids. The CDR3 spells CAWAPDRGTSGGYTF. The CDR3 coding sequence is TGTGCCTGGGCCCCAGACAGGGGGACTTCTGGCGGCTACACCTTC.

This clone was detected only a few times. This chain joins TRBV7-2 and TRBJ2-7; D perhaps matches TRBD1 (5 bases). This CDR3 contains 15 residues. V gave up 5 bases and J gave up 2 bases, with 16 bases separating them. CDR1 SGHTA and CDR2 FQGNSA come from the germline V gene. In nucleotides, the CDR3 is TGTGCCAGCAGCCGGAACAGGCTACAGGCCTACGAGCAGTACTTC. It translates to CASSRNRLQAYEQYF. The whole variable domain, remainder taken from reference TRBV7-2 and TRBJ2-7, is GAGVSQSPSNKVTEKGKDVELRCDPISGHTALYWYRQSLGQGLEFLIYFQGNSAPDKSGLPSDRFSAERTGGSVSTLTIQRTQQEDSAVYLCASSRNRLQAYEQYFGPGTRLTVT.

The chain joins TRBV5-1 to TRBJ2-3; 7 nucleotides agree with TRBD2. This CDR3 has 14 residues. Per germline, CDR1 SGHRS and CDR2 YFSETQ. Trimming cost V 7 bases and J 3 bases; bases outside gene matches: 8. In DNA form, the CDR3 reads TGCGCCAGCCGATGGGTCGGGGGGACAGATACGCAGTATTTT. It yields the protein CASRWVGGTDTQYF.

V is TRBV10-3 and J is TRBJ2-3; D remains ambiguous. V was cut by 10 bases and J by 3 bases, with 8 bases left in between. Looked up from germline, CDR1 is ENHRY and CDR2 is SYGVKD. The CDR3 is 11 residues long. DNA for the CDR3: TGTGCCACCTTTCGGACAGATACGCAGTATTTT. It specifies CATFRTDTQYF.

The chain uses TRBV18 and TRBJ2-7, with 8 bases lining up with TRBD2. V shed 3 bases and J 5 bases; nucleotides not matched to a gene: 3. The CDR3 has 13 amino acids. Germline V lookup: CDR1 KGHSH, CDR2 LQKENI. CDR3 sequence: CASSPGLEDEQYF. The CDR3 DNA follows: TGTGCCAGCTCACCGGGACTAGAAGACGAGCAGTACTTC.

The chain employs TRBV7-2 and TRBJ2-3; D is unresolved. The CDR3 covers 13 residues. Between the trimmed V and J ends, which lost 4 bases and 2 bases, there was a span of 7 bases. Germline V gene data show CDR1 as SGHTA and CDR2 as FQGNSA. CDR3 DNA: TGTGCCAGCAGCTCCCCCAACACAGATACGCAGTATTTT. It encodes CASSSPNTDTQYF.

V and J are TRBV4-2 and TRBJ2-1, with a tentative D call TRBD2 (6 bases). The germline V gene has CDR1 LGHNA and CDR2 YNFKEQ. The CDR3 totals 14 residues. V lost 4 bases, J lost 4 bases, and 11 bases lay in between. Written as DNA, the CDR3 is TGTGCCAGCAGCCCGGCGGGGAGATACAATGAGCAGTTCTTC. It encodes CASSPAGRYNEQFF.

CDR3 bases: TGTGCCAGCAGCTTTTATGGACAGGCCTCTGGAAACACCATATATTTT. Protein sequence: CASSFYGQASGNTIYF. This sequence joins TRBV7-8 and TRBJ1-3, with 7 nucleotides matching TRBD1. V lost 3 bases and J lost 0; bases outside the gene matches: 5. This CDR3 has 16 amino acids. The germline V gene has CDR1 SGHVS and CDR2 FQNEAQ. Using reference TRBV7-8 and TRBJ1-3 for the parts outside the CDR3, the full variable domain is GAGVSQSPRYKVAKRGQDVALRCDPISGHVSLFWYQQALGQGPEFLTYFQNEAQLDKSGLPSDRFFAERPEGSVSTLKIQRTQQEDSAVYLCASSFYGQASGNTIYFGEGSWLTVV.

This clone appeared once. The chain recombines TRBV5-1 with TRBJ1-3, with TRBD1 as a possible D gene (6 bases). The germline V and J ends were trimmed by 4 bases and 4 bases, with 15 bases remaining between them. The CDR3 has 15 residues. Germline V CDR1 and CDR2: SGHRS, YFSETQ. This chain's CDR3 is CASSPRGASGNTIYF. The CDR3, as DNA: TGCGCCAGCAGCCCGCGGGGGGCATCCGGAAACACCATATATTTT.

In this sample, this clone turned up once. The chain links TRBV19 to TRBJ2-4, with 8 nucleotides matching TRBD2. V lost 4 bases, J lost 5 bases, and 7 bases stayed unmatched. CDR3 length: 15 residues. The germline gives CDR1 LNHDA, CDR2 SQIVND (reference sequence). The CDR3, as DNA: TGTGCCAGTAGTAGACGGGCGACTAGCGAAAACATTCAGTACTTC. Amino acids: CASSRRATSENIQYF.

This clone was found once. This specimen includes other DNA sequences encoding the same CDR3. V gene TRBV3-1 (or the pseudogene TRBV3-2) combines with J gene TRBJ1-5; 9 bases are shared with TRBD1. V trimming: 0 bases; J trimming: 7 bases; junction bases outside the gene matches: 4. CDR1 and CDR2 (germline): LGHDT, YNNKEL (reference sequence). There are 15 residues in the CDR3. CDR3 DNA sequence: TGTGCCAGCAGCCAAGATCGGGGACAGGGACAGCCCCAGCATTTT. Amino acid sequence: CASSQDRGQGQPQHF.

The chain has TRBV7-3 and TRBJ2-1; TRBD2 agrees at 9 bases. CDR3 length equals 15 residues. With V trimmed by 2 bases and J by 2 bases, 1 base remained unmatched. The germline CDR1 and CDR2 sequences are SGHTA and FQGTGA. CDR3 coding DNA: TGTGCCAGCAGCTTAGCGGGGGGGCCCTACAATGAGCAGTTCTTC. Amino acid sequence: CASSLAGGPYNEQFF.

This clone was recorded once. This chain uses TRBV29-1 with TRBJ2-5; 12 bases line up with TRBD2. The V segment lost 8 bases and the J segment 5 bases; nucleotides outside the gene matches: 12. This CDR3 comprises 15 residues. The germline gives CDR1 SQVTM, CDR2 ANQGSEA. The CDR3 loop is CSTGLAGMGRETQYF. Here the CDR3 DNA reads TGCAGCACAGGACTAGCGGGGATGGGGCGGGAGACCCAGTACTTC.

The rearrangement links TRBV7-9 to TRBJ2-1, with 9 bases lining up with TRBD1. This CDR3 has 15 amino acids. Unmatched junction bases numbered 6, after V lost 4 bases and J lost 5 bases. CDR1 is SEHNR and CDR2 is FQNEAQ in the germline V gene (reference sequence). The CDR3 nucleotides are TGTGCCAGCAGCTCCCGGGACAGGGAACACAATGAGCAGTTCTTC. The encoded protein is CASSSRDREHNEQFF.

The rearrangement joins TRBV5-6 to TRBJ1-1, with D hard to call. Trimming removed 4 bases at V and 3 bases at J, with 7 bases between. Germline CDR1 is SGHDT and CDR2 is YYEEEE. The length of the CDR3 is 12 residues. The DNA of the CDR3 is TGTGCCAGCAGCGTTGACTACACTGAAGCTTTCTTT. Its protein product is CASSVDYTEAFF.